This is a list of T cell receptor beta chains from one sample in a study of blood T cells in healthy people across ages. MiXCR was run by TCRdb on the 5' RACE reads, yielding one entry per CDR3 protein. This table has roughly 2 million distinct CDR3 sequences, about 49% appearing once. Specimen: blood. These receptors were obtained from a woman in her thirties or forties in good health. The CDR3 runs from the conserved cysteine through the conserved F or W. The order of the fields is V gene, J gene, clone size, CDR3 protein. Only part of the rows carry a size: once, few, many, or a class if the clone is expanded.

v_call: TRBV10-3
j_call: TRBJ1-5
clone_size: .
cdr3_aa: CAISESQSNQPQHF

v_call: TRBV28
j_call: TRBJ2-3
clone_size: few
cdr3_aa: CASGLLGDTQYF

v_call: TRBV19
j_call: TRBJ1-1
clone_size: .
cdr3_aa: CASIFTTVGRTEAFF

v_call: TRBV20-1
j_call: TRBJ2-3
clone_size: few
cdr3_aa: CSALDRVGPDTQYF

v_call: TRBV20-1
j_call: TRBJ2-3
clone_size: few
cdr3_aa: CSALPVLAGLTDTQYF

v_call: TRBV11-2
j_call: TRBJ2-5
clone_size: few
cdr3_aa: CASSSRQGLQETQYF

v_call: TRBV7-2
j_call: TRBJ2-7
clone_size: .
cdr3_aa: CASSLHPGLAGENSYEQYF

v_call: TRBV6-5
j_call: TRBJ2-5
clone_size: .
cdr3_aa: CASSYSNVGNVETQYF

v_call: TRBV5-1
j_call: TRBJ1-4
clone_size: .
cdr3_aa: CASSQGVTANEKLFF

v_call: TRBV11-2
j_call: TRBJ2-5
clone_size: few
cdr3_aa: CASSSRDRYQETQYF

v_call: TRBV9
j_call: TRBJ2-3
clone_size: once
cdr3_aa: CASSVAGFDTDTQYF

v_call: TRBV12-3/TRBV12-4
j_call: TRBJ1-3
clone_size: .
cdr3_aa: CASSLGRRGLLTSSGNTIYF

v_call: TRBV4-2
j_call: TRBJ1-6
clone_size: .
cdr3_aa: CASSQVTALGSPLHF

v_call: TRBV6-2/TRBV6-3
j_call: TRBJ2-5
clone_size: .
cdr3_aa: CASTTSGTGDQETQYF

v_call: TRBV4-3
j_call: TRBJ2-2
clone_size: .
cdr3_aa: CASSQDGAGFGELFF

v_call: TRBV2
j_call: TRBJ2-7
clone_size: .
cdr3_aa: CASRQRGVLMLAQYF

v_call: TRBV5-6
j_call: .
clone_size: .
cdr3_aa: CASSLGGQGIYNEQYF

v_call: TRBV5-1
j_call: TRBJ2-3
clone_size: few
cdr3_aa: CASSSPGRGTDTQYF

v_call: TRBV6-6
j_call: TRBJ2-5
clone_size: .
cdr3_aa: CVSSYDTGRETQYF

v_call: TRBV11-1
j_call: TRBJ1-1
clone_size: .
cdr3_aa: CASSSRALFVEAFF

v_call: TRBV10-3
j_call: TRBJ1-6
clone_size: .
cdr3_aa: CATTGSSYNSPLHF

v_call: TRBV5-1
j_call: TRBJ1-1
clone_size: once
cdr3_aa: CASSLEGVWGTEAFF

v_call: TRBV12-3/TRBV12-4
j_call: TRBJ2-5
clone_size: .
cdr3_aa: CASSFGLAEQYF

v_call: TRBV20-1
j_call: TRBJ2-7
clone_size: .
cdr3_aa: CSALAYEQYF

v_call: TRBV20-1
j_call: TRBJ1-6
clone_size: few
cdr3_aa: CSARSTGQSPLHF

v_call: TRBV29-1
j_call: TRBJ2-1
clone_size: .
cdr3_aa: CSVVGTYNNEQFF

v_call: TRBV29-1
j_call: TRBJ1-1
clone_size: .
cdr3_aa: CSVRTGGVLNTEAFF

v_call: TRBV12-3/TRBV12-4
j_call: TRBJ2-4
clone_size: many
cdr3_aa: CASSLTGTAKNIQYF

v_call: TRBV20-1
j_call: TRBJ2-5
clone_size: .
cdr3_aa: CSARNVMETQYF

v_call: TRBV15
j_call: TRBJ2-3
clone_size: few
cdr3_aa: CATSGDSSTDTQYF

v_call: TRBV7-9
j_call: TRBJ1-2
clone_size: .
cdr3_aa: CASTPETGGYGYTF